Listed here are 11 T cell receptor beta chains from one sample, sequenced in a study of cytomegalovirus exposure and HLA in healthy donors. Use of 60 Vbeta and 13 Jbeta primers characterized the PCR. Clones were read by immunoSEQ multiplex PCR, and TCRdb kept only the in-frame ones, dropping some. The sample yields just under 150,000 clones, 80% seen once. Sequences were obtained from PBMCs. The receptors were gathered from a woman aged 30 to 39 in good health and CMV-seronegative.

V gene TRBV5-1 combines with J gene TRBJ2-1; D possibly corresponds to TRBD2 (6 bases). Germline V gene data show CDR1 as SGHRS and CDR2 as YFSETQ. The CDR3 is 14 amino acids. Trimming removed 2 bases from V and 7 bases from J, with 13 bases in between. The CDR3 nucleotides read TGCGCCAGCAGCTTCGGTCTGGGGGGAAATGAGCAGTTCTTC. It specifies CASSFGLGGNEQFF.

The rearrangement joins TRBV4-2 to TRBJ1-5; no clear D. The germline gives CDR1 LGHNA, CDR2 YNFKEQ. Deletions cut 0 bases from V and 7 bases from J, with 25 bases between. CDR3 length equals 19 residues. The DNA for the CDR3 is TGTGCCAGCAGCCAAGATCAAGGTGATATGGCGGGAGAGGGACAGCCCCAGCATTTT. Amino acid sequence: CASSQDQGDMAGEGQPQHF.

This clone was seen a few times. V is TRBV10-2 and J is TRBJ2-5; TRBD2 matches 8 bases. J was trimmed by 11 bases and V by 8 bases; bases with no gene match: 19. The CDR3 has 15 residues. CDR1 and CDR2 (germline): WSHSY, SAAADI. The CDR3 DNA reads TGCGCCAGCGGCGGGGGGCCCGGTGGAGGTTATGAGCAGTACTTC. It is translated as CASGGGPGGGYEQYF.

The chain is built from TRBV11-3 and TRBJ2-3; D is possibly TRBD1 (5 bases). V was pared by 5 bases and J by 1 base, with 10 bases between. The V gene's germline CDR1 is SGHNT and CDR2 YENEEA. This CDR3 is built from 14 residues. CDR3 nucleotides: TGTGCCAGCAGCATCGGCAGGGGCACAGATACGCAGTATTTT. This codes for CASSIGRGTDTQYF.

This chain uses TRBV9 with TRBJ2-7; TRBD1 matches at 9 bases. Trimming at V came to 4 bases and at J to 6 bases, leaving 5 bases not matched to a gene. Germline lookup yields CDR1 SGDLS and CDR2 YYNGEE. This CDR3 spans 13 amino acids. Written as DNA, the CDR3 is TGTGCCAGCAGCCCTAGGACAGGGGTCGAGCAGTACTTC. Its protein is CASSPRTGVEQYF.

The rearrangement uses TRBV27 and TRBJ2-7; D is possibly TRBD2 (6 bases). This CDR3 comprises 14 residues. Germline assignment: CDR1 MNHEY and CDR2 SMNVEV (reference sequence). The V and J ends lost 6 bases and 2 bases respectively, with 14 bases between them. This CDR3 reads CASREGDRAYEQYF. DNA for the CDR3: TGTGCCAGCAGGGAGGGTGACAGAGCCTACGAGCAGTACTTC.

The rearrangement joins TRBV19 to TRBJ2-7; TRBD1 might be the D (5 bases). V was cut by 6 bases and J by 0 bases, with 15 bases left in between. The CDR3 covers 15 residues. The germline gives CDR1 LNHDA, CDR2 SQIVND (reference sequence). The CDR3 here is CASSPFQGGSYEQYF. CDR3 bases: TGTGCCAGTAGCCCCTTCCAGGGTGGCTCCTACGAGCAGTACTTC. The whole variable domain, remainder taken from reference TRBV19 and TRBJ2-7, is DGGITQSPKYLFRKEGQNVTLSCEQNLNHDAMYWYRQDPGQGLRLIYYSQIVNDFQKGDIAEGYSVSREKKESFPLTVTSAQKNPTAFYLCASSPFQGGSYEQYFGPGTRLTVT.

This clone was seen a handful of times. V usage is TRBV5-5 and J usage is TRBJ1-5; a possible D gene is TRBD1 (6 bases). CDR1 is SGHKS and CDR2 is YYEKEE in the germline V gene (reference sequence). The CDR3 is made up of 13 amino acids. Trimming stripped 4 bases from V and 4 bases from J, with 9 bases between. As DNA, the CDR3 is TGTGCCAGCAGCCGCGGACAGAATCAGCCCCAGCATTTT. This translates into CASSRGQNQPQHF. Combining the CDR3 with reference TRBV5-5 and TRBJ1-5 gives the whole variable domain DAGVTQSPTHLIKTRGQQVTLRCSPISGHKSVSWYQQVLGQGPQFIFQYYEKEERGRGNFPDRFSARQFPNYSSELNVNALLLGDSALYLCASSRGQNQPQHFGDGTRLSIL.

The sample holds one count of this clone. This CDR3 reads CASSRRGAIDTGELFF. The CDR3 nucleotides are TGTGCCAGCAGTCGGCGGGGGGCGATTGACACCGGGGAGCTGTTTTTT. This chain uses TRBV27 with TRBJ2-2, with 8 bases identical to TRBD2. The trim removed 5 bases at V and 3 bases at J, leaving 8 bases unmatched. Germline V CDR1 and CDR2: MNHEY, SMNVEV (reference sequence). The CDR3 is 16 amino acids.

The genes are TRBV4-3 and TRBJ1-2, with a possible D match to TRBD1 (5 bases). Germline CDR1 reads LGHNA; CDR2 reads YSLEER. The V and J ends lost 7 bases and 8 bases respectively, with 23 bases between them. The length of the CDR3 is 15 residues. CDR3 bases: TGCGCCAGCAACCGGGGGACCGCCAGTGGGACGGGCTACACCTTC. This codes for CASNRGTASGTGYTF.

This sequence joins TRBV5-8 and TRBJ2-3, with D possibly matching TRBD1 (5 bases). Trimming stripped 4 bases from V and 6 bases from J, with 18 bases between. CDR3 size: 15 residues. CDR1 and CDR2 from the germline V gene are SGHTS and YDEGEE. The CDR3 here is CASSQGPPSSDTQYF. CDR3 DNA sequence: TGTGCCAGCAGCCAGGGTCCACCTTCCAGTGATACGCAGTATTTT. Full variable domain (missing parts from reference TRBV5-8 and TRBJ2-3): EAGVTQSPTHLIKTRGQQATLRCSPISGHTSVYWYQQALGLGLQFLLWYDEGEERNRGNFPPRFSGRQFPNYSSELNVNALELEDSALYLCASSQGPPSSDTQYFGPGTRLTVL.